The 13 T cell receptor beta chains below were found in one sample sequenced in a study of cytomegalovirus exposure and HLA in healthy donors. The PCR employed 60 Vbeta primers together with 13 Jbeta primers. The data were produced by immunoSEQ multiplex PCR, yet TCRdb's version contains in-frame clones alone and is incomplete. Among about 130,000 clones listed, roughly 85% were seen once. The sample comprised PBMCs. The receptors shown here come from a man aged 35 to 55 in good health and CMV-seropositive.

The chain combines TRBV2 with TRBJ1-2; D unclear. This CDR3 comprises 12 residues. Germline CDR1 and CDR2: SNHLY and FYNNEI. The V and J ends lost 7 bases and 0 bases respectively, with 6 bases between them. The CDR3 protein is CASNGANYGYTF. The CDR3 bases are TGTGCCAGCAACGGAGCTAACTATGGCTACACCTTC.

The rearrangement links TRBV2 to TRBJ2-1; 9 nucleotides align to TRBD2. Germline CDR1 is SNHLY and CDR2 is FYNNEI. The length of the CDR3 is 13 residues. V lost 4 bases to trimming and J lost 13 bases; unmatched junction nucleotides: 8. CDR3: CASSVVAGLAQFF. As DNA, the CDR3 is TGTGCCAGCAGTGTGGTAGCGGGACTAGCCCAGTTCTTC.

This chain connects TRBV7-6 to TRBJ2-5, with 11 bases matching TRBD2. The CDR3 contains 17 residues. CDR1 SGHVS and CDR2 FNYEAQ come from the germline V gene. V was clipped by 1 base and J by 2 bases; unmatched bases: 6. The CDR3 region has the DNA TGTGCCAGCAGCTTAGACGGGGGACTAGCGGTTCAAGAGACCCAGTACTTC. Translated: CASSLDGGLAVQETQYF.

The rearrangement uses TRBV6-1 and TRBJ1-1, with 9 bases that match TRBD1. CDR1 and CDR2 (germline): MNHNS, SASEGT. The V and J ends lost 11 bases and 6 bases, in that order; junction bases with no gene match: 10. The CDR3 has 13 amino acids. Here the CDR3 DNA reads TGTGCCGGAGGGGACAGGGCGGCTCCTGAAGCTTTCTTT. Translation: CAGGDRAAPEAFF.

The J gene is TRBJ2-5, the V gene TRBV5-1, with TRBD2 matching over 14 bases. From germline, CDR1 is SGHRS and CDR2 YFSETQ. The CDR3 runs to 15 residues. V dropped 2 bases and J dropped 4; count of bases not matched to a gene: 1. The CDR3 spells CASSLGTSGRETQYF. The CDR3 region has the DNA TGCGCCAGCAGCTTAGGGACTAGCGGGAGAGAGACCCAGTACTTC.

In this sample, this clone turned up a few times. DNA for the CDR3: TGTGCCAGCAGCTTTGCGAGCGGGGAGGATACGCAGTATTTT. It encodes CASSFASGEDTQYF. The V call is TRBV5-6, the J call TRBJ2-3, with 7 bases aligning to TRBD2. Germline V CDR1 and CDR2: SGHDT, YYEEEE. Unmatched junction bases numbered 6, after V lost 2 bases and J lost 6 bases. The CDR3 runs 14 residues.

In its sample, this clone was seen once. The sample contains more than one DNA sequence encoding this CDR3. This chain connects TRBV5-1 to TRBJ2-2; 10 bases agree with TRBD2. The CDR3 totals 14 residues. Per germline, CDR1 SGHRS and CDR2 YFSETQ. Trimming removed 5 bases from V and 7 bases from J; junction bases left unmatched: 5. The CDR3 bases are TGCGCCAGCAGTCTAGCGGGAGCCGGCGGGGAGCTGTTTTTT. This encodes CASSLAGAGGELFF.

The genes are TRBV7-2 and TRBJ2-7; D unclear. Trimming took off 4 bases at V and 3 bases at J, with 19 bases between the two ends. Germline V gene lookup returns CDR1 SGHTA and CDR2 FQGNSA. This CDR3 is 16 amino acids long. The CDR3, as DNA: TGTGCCAGCAGCTCGGTCCTTTGGGCCTCAAACTACGAGCAGTACTTC. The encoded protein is CASSSVLWASNYEQYF.

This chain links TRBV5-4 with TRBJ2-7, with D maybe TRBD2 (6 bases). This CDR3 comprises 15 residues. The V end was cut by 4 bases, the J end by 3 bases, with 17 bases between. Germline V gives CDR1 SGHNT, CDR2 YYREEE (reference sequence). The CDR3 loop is CASSPLGGGGYEQYF. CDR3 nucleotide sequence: TGTGCCAGCAGCCCCCTCGGGGGAGGAGGCTACGAGCAGTACTTC.

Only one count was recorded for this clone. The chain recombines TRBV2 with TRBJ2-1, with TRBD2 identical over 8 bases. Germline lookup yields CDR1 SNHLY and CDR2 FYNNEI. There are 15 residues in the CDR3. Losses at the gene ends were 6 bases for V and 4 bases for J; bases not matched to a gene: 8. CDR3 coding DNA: TGTGCCAGCAGGATCCTGGCGGGAGGTTACAATGAGCAGTTCTTC. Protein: CASRILAGGYNEQFF.

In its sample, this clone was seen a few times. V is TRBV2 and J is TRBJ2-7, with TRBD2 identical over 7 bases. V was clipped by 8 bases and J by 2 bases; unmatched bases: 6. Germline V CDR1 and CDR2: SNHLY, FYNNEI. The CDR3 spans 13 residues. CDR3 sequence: CASGLAVAYEQYF. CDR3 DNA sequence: TGTGCCAGCGGCCTAGCGGTGGCCTACGAGCAGTACTTC.

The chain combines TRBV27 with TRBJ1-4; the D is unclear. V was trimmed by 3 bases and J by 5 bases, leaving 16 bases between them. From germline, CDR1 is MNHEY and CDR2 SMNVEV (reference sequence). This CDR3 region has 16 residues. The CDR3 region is CASSFSGVPVNEKLFF. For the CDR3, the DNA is TGTGCCAGCAGTTTCTCCGGTGTACCCGTAAATGAAAAACTGTTTTTT.

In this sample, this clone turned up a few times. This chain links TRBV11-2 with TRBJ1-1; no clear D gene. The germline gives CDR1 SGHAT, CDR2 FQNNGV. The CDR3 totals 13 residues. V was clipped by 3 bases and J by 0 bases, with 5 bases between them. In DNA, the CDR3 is TGTGCCAGCAGCTTGTCTGTGAACACTGAAGCTTTCTTT. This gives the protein CASSLSVNTEAFF.